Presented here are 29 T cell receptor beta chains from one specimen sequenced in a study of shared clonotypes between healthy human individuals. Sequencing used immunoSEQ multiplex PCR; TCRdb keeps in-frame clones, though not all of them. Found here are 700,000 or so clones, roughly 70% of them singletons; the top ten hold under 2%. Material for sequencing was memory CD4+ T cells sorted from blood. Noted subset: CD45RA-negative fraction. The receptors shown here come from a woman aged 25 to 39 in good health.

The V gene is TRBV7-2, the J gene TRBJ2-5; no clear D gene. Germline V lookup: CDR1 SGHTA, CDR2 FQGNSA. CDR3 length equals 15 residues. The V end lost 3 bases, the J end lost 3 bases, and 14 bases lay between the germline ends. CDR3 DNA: TGTGCCAGCAGCTTGATTGCTCTCACAAAAGAGACCCAGTACTTC. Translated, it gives CASSLIALTKETQYF.

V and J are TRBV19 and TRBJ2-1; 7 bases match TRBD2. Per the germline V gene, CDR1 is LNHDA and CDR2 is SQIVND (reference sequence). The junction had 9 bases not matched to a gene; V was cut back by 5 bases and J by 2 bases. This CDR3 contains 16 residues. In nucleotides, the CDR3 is TGTGCCAGTAGTTCCCGGACTAGAGACGCCTACAATGAGCAGTTCTTC. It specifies CASSSRTRDAYNEQFF. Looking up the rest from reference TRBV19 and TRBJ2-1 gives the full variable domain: DGGITQSPKYLFRKEGQNVTLSCEQNLNHDAMYWYRQDPGQGLRLIYYSQIVNDFQKGDIAEGYSVSREKKESFPLTVTSAQKNPTAFYLCASSSRTRDAYNEQFFGPGTRLTVL.

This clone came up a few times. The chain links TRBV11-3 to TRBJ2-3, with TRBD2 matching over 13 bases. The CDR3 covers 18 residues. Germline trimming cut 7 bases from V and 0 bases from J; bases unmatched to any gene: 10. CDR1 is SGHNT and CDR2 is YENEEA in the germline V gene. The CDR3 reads CASNRLAGGRTSTDTQYF. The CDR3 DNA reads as TGTGCCAGCAACCGACTAGCGGGAGGCCGAACTAGCACAGATACGCAGTATTTT.

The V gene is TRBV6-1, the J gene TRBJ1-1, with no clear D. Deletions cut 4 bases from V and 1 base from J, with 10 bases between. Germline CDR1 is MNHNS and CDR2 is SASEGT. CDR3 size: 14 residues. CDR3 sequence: CASSVGKGNTEAFF. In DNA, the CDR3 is TGTGCCAGCAGTGTGGGGAAGGGGAACACTGAAGCTTTCTTT.

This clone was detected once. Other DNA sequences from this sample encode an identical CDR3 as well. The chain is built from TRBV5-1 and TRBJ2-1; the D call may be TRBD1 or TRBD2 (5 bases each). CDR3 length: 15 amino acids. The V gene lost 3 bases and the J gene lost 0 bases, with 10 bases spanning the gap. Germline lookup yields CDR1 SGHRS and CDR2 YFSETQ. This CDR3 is CASSWDRSSYNEQFF. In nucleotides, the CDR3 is TGCGCCAGCAGCTGGGACCGGAGCTCCTACAATGAGCAGTTCTTC.

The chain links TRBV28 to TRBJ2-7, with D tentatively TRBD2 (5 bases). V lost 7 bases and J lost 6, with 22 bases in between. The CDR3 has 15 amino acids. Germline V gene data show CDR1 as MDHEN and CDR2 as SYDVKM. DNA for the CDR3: TGTGCCAGCAACACGGCGGGCAGCCGCGGGTCCGAGCAGTACTTC. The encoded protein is CASNTAGSRGSEQYF.

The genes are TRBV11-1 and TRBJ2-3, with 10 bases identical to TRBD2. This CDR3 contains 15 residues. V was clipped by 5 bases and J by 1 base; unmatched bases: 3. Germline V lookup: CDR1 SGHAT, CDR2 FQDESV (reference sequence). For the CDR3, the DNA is TGTGCCAGCAGCCTCCTAGCGGGGGGCACAGATACGCAGTATTTT. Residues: CASSLLAGGTDTQYF.

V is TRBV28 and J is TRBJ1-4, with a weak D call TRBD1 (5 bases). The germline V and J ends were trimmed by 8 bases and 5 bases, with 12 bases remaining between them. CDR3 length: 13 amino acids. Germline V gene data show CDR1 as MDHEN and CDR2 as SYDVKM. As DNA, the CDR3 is TGTGCCAGCCGAAGACAGCAGAATGAAAAACTGTTTTTT. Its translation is CASRRQQNEKLFF.

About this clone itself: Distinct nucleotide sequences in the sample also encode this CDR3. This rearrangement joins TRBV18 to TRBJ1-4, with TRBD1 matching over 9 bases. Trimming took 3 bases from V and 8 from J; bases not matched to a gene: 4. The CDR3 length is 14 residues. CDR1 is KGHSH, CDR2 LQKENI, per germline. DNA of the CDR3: TGTGCCAGCTCACCGGGACAGGGTGCGGAAAAACTGTTTTTT. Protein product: CASSPGQGAEKLFF.

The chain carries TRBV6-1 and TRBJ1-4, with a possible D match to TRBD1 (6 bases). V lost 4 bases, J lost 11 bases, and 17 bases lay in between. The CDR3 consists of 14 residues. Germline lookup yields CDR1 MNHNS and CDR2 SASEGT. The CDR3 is CASSVKGGGLKLFF. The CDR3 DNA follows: TGTGCCAGCAGTGTAAAGGGCGGGGGGCTTAAACTGTTTTTT.

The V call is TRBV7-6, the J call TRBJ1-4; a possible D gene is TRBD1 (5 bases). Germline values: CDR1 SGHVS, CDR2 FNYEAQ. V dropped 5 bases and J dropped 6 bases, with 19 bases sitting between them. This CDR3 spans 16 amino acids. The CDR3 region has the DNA TGTGCCAGCAGCCAAGGGACCCAACGAGGAGATGAAAAACTGTTTTTT. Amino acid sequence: CASSQGTQRGDEKLFF.

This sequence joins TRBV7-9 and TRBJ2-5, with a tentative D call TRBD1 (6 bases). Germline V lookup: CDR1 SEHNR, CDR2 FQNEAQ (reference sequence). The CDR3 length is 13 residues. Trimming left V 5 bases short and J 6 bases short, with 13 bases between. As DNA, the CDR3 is TGTGCCAGCAGCCCCGAACAGGGCCAGACCCAGTACTTC. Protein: CASSPEQGQTQYF.

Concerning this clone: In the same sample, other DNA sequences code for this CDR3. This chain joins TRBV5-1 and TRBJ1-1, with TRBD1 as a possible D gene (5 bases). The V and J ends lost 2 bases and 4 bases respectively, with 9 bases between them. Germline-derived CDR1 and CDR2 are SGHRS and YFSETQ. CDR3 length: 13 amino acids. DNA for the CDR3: TGCGCCAGCAGCTTATGGGGGTCCACTGAAGCTTTCTTT. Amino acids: CASSLWGSTEAFF.

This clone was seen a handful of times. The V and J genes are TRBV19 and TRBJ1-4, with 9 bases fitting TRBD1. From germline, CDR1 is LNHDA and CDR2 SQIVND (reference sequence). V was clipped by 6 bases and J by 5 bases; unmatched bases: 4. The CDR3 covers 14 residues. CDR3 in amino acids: CASSRTGANEKLFF. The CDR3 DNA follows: TGTGCCAGTAGCCGGACAGGGGCAAATGAAAAACTGTTTTTT.

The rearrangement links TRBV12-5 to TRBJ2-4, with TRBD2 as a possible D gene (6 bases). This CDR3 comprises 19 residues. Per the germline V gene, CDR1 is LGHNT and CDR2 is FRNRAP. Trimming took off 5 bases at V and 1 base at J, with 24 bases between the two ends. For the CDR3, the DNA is TGTGCTAGTGGTCAAATGGCTGGAGGGCCGGTTATTGCCAAAAACATTCAGTACTTC. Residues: CASGQMAGGPVIAKNIQYF.

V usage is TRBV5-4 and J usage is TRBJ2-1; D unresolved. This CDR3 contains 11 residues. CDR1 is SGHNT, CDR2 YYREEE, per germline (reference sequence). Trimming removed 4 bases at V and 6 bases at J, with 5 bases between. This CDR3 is CASSTPNEQFF. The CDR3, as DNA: TGTGCCAGCAGCACCCCCAATGAGCAGTTCTTC.

The CDR3 region has the DNA TGTGCCAGCAGTTACTACGGGGGAAATGAGCAGTTCTTC. Its protein is CASSYYGGNEQFF. The chain joins TRBV6-6 to TRBJ2-1; a possible D gene is TRBD2 (6 bases). This CDR3 comprises 13 residues. V was pared by 1 base and J by 7 bases, with 8 bases between. Germline V gives CDR1 MNHNY, CDR2 SVGAGI (reference sequence).

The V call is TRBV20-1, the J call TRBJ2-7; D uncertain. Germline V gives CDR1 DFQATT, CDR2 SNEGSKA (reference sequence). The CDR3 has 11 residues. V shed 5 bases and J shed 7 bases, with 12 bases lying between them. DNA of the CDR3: TGCAGTGCTCCCGCCTACGGGGAGCAGTACTTC. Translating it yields CSAPAYGEQYF.

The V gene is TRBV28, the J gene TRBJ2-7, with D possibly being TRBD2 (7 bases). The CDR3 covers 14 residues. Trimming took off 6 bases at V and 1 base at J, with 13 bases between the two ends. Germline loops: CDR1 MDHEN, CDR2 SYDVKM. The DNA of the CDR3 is TGTGCCAGCAGACCCGAGGGGGGGTCCTACGAGCAGTACTTC. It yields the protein CASRPEGGSYEQYF. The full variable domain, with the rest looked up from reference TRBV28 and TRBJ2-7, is DVKVTQSSRYLVKRTGEKVFLECVQDMDHENMFWYRQDPGLGLRLIYFSYDVKMKEKGDIPEGYSVSREKKERFSLILESASTNQTSMYLCASRPEGGSYEQYFGPGTRLTVT.

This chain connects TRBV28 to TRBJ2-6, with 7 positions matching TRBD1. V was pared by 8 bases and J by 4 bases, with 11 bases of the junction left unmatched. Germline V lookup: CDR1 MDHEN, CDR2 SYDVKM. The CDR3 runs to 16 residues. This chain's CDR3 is CASHRGWGTGANVLTF. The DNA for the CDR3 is TGTGCCAGCCACAGGGGATGGGGCACCGGGGCCAACGTCCTGACTTTC.

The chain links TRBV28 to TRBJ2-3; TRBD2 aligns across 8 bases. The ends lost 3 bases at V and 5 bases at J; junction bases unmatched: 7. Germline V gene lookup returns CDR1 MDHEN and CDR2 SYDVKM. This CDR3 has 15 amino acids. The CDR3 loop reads CASSFPGLAEDTQYF. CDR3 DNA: TGTGCCAGCAGTTTTCCCGGACTAGCCGAAGATACGCAGTATTTT.

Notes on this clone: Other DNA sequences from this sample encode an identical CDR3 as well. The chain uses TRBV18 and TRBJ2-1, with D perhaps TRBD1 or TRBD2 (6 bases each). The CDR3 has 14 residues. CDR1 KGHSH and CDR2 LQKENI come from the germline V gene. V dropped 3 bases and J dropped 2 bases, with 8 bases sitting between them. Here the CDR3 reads CASSPGGPYNEQFF. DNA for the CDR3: TGTGCCAGCTCACCTGGGGGGCCCTACAATGAGCAGTTCTTC.

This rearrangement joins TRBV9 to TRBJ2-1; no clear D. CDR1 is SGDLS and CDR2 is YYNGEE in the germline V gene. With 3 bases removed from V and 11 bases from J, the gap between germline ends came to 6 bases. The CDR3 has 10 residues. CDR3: CASSGPKQFF. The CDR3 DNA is TGTGCCAGCAGCGGCCCCAAGCAGTTCTTC.

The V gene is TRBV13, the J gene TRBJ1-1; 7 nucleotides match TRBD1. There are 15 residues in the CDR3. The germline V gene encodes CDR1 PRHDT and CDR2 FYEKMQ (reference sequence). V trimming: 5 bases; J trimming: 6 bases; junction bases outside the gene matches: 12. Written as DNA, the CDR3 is TGTGCCAGCAGCCGACAGGGCGTGAGGGGCGCTGAAGCTTTCTTT. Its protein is CASSRQGVRGAEAFF.

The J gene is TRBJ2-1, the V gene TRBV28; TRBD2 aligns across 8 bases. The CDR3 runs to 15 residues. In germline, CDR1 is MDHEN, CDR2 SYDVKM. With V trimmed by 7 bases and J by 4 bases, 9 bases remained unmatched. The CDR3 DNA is TGTGCCAGCACCCTGACTAGCGCGATTTACAATGAGCAGTTCTTC. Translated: CASTLTSAIYNEQFF. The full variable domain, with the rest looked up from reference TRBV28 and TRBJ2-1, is DVKVTQSSRYLVKRTGEKVFLECVQDMDHENMFWYRQDPGLGLRLIYFSYDVKMKEKGDIPEGYSVSREKKERFSLILESASTNQTSMYLCASTLTSAIYNEQFFGPGTRLTVL.

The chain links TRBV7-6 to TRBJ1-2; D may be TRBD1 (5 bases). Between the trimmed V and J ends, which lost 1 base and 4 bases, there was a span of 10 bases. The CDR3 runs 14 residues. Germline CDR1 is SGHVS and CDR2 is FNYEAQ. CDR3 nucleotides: TGTGCCAGCAGCTTAGACGGGGGTACCTATGGCTACACCTTC. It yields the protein CASSLDGGTYGYTF.

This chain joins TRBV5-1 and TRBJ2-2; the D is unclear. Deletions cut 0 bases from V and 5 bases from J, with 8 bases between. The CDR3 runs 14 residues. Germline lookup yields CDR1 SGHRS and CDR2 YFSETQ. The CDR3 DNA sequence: TGCGCCAGCAGCTTGGTTGAACCGACCGGGGAGCTGTTTTTT. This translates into CASSLVEPTGELFF.

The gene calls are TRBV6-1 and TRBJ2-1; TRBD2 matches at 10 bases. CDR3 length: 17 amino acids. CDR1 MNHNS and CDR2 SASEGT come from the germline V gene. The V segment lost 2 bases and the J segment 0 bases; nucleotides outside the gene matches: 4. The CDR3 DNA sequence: TGTGCCAGCAGTGAACGGGCTAGCGGGAGCTCCTACAATGAGCAGTTCTTC. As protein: CASSERASGSSYNEQFF.

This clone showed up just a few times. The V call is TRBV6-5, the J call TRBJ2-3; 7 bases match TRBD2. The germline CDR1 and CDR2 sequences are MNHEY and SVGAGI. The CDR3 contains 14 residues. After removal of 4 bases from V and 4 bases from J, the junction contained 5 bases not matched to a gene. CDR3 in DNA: TGTGCCAGCAGTTTACAGACTAGCCCAGATACGCAGTATTTT. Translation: CASSLQTSPDTQYF.